This TCR beta chain was obtained from a study of CD8 T cells in ankylosing spondylitis. Study-level findings and limits: Reported data indicate significant enrichment of disease-linked clones within matched ankylosing spondylitis synovial fluid. Among TCR beta sequences, a motif of eight highly homologous variants appeared characteristic of ankylosing spondylitis blood. Disease-linked clones proved CD8+ and comparatively uncommon in peripheral blood.

For this clonotype: Its antigen is as yet unknown.

TCRdb called the 5' RACE reads again in MiXCR, with one record for every CDR3 protein. The repertoire has some 330,000 distinct CDR3 sequences, 6.5% to 10% of them found once; the top ten carry roughly 15%. V was pared by 4 bases and J by 12 bases, with 12 bases of the junction left unmatched. This CDR3 comprises 14 residues. The receptor comes from a male donor with ankylosing spondylitis. The chain couples TRBV12-3 or TRBV12-4 to TRBJ2-1; 7 bases are a match to TRBD1. The sequenced material came from blood, either unsorted or a sorted T cell fraction (not recorded which). CDR3 loop: CASSSGTASVWQFF. CDR3 DNA: TGTGCCAGCAGTTCCGGGACAGCCAGTGTATGGCAGTTCTTC.